These 4 T cell receptor beta chains were sequenced from one sample in a study of cytomegalovirus exposure and HLA in healthy donors. Primers for the PCR totalled 60 Vbeta and 13 Jbeta. The data were produced by immunoSEQ multiplex PCR, yet TCRdb's version contains in-frame clones alone and is incomplete. The top ten hold approximately 0.3% of the sample, which has about 250,000 clones, 75% to 85% seen once. Material: PBMCs. The receptors shown here come from a girl aged 2 to 10 in good health and CMV-seronegative.

This CDR3 reads CASGETGTGSGYTF. The DNA for the CDR3 is TGTGCCAGCGGTGAAACAGGGACCGGCTCGGGCTACACCTTC. This sequence joins TRBV19 and TRBJ1-2; tentative D call: TRBD1 (6 bases). Looked up from germline, CDR1 is LNHDA and CDR2 is SQIVND (reference sequence). The CDR3 runs 14 residues. The germline V and J ends were trimmed by 9 bases and 8 bases, with 22 bases remaining between them. The full variable domain, in which reference TRBV19 and TRBJ1-2 provide the parts outside the CDR3, is DGGITQSPKYLFRKEGQNVTLSCEQNLNHDAMYWYRQDPGQGLRLIYYSQIVNDFQKGDIAEGYSVSREKKESFPLTVTSAQKNPTAFYLCASGETGTGSGYTFGSGTRLTVV.

This clone was detected once. The V call is TRBV18, the J call TRBJ1-4, with D tentatively TRBD1 (6 bases). With 8 bases removed from V and 4 bases from J, the gap between germline ends came to 14 bases. The V gene's germline CDR1 is KGHSH and CDR2 LQKENI. This CDR3 is 14 amino acids long. The CDR3 nucleotides read TGTGCCAGCGATCCACAGGGCAATAATGAAAAACTGTTTTTT. Residues: CASDPQGNNEKLFF.

The rearrangement links TRBV7-7 to TRBJ2-1; maybe TRBD1 (5 bases). CDR1 is SSHAT and CDR2 is FNYEAQ in the germline V gene (reference sequence). This CDR3 is built from 15 residues. V lost 2 bases to trimming and J lost 5 bases, with 13 bases between them. In DNA form, the CDR3 reads TGTGCCAGCAGCTTAAATAGGGGCTGGCACAATGAGCAGTTCTTC. This translates into CASSLNRGWHNEQFF.

This chain joins TRBV5-1 and TRBJ2-7; tentative D call: TRBD2 (6 bases). Trimming cost V 2 bases and J 7 bases, with 16 bases left between them. CDR1 is SGHRS, CDR2 YFSETQ, per germline. This CDR3 spans 14 amino acids. Here the CDR3 DNA reads TGCGCCAGCAGCTTCGCCACCGCGGGGAGGGAGCAGTACTTC. Protein sequence: CASSFATAGREQYF.